This T cell receptor beta chain appears in the sequencing data of a study of cytomegalovirus exposure and HLA in healthy donors. It was with 60 Vbeta and 13 Jbeta primers that the PCR ran. This table comes from immunoSEQ multiplex PCR, and its TCRdb copy is limited to in-frame clones, with some not included. Of about 200,000 clones listed, over 75% are singletons. Germline CDR1 reads MDHEN; CDR2 reads SYDVKM. V shed 4 bases and J shed 15 bases, with 12 bases lying between them. The CDR3 has 11 amino acids. A remark on this clone: The antigen is unknown.

Findings and caveats of the study: Earlier results showed most TCR beta V segments being productive about 90% or about 30% of the time.

The chain links TRBV28 to TRBJ1-4, with unresolved D. Material for sequencing was PBMCs. This receptor was taken from a woman aged 45-65 years in good health and CMV-seronegative. CDR3 amino acids: CASSSARRVFF. CDR3 coding DNA: TGTGCCAGCAGTTCGGCCAGACGGGTGTTTTTT.